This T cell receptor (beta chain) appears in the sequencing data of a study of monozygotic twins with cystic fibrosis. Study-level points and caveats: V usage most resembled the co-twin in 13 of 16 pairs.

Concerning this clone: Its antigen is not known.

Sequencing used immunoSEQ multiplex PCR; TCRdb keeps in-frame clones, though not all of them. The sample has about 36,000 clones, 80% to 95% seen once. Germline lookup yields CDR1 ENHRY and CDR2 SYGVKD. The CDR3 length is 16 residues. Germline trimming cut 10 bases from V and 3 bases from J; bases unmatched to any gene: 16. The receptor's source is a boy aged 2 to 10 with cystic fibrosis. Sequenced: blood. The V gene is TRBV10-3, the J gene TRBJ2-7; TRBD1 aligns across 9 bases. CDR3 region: CATSPRPGQGFYEQYF. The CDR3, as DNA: TGTGCCACCTCGCCTCGGCCGGGACAGGGTTTCTACGAGCAGTACTTC.